The rows below give T cell receptor beta chains drawn from one sample of a study of T-cell memory formation after mild COVID-19. TCRdb re-analysed the 5' RACE reads in MiXCR, keeping a single row per CDR3 protein. This table has some 300,000 distinct CDR3 sequences, under 25% appearing once. Material for sequencing was PBMCs or a T cell subset sorted from them (not recorded which). These receptors came from a young man who had mild COVID-19 (a few samples of this study predate the infection). Cell type and time point are not known. Both conserved end residues are part of each CDR3. The order of the fields is J gene, V gene, CDR3 protein.

J: TRBJ2-2; V: TRBV10-3; CDR3: CAIGSGELFF
J: TRBJ2-3; V: TRBV4-3; CDR3: CASSPGLADRTDTQYF
J: TRBJ1-4; V: TRBV20-1; CDR3: CSASLREKLFF
J: TRBJ1-4; V: TRBV5-1; CDR3: CASSLGGAGTNEKLFF
J: TRBJ1-2; V: TRBV12-3/TRBV12-4; CDR3: CASRVLPGQGANYGYTF
J: TRBJ1-5; V: TRBV7-2; CDR3: CASSPTGSGLGLPQHF
J: TRBJ2-1; V: TRBV4-1; CDR3: CASSQRRGELIEQFF
J: TRBJ2-2; V: TRBV5-4; CDR3: CASSQMLGGTGELFF
J: TRBJ2-3; V: TRBV2; CDR3: CASSPTGTGPDTQYF
J: TRBJ1-2; V: TRBV15; CDR3: CATSRGATGGYGYTF
J: TRBJ2-5; V: TRBV4-2; CDR3: CASSQSGTVETQYF
J: TRBJ2-1; V: TRBV6-5; CDR3: CASSYSGSSYNEQFF
J: TRBJ1-2; V: TRBV12-3/TRBV12-4; CDR3: CASSPSRGRNYGYTF
J: TRBJ1-5; V: TRBV20-1; CDR3: CSASRPGPEVHQPQHF
J: TRBJ2-1; V: TRBV5-1; CDR3: CASSWQLVSSYNEQFF
J: TRBJ2-3; V: TRBV20-1; CDR3: CSATEKGSTDTQYF
J: TRBJ1-4; V: TRBV5-1; CDR3: CASSGRTGSNNEKLFF
J: TRBJ1-5; V: TRBV24-1; CDR3: CATSWTGAQPQHF
J: TRBJ2-7; V: TRBV12-3/TRBV12-4; CDR3: CASSSAPGRYEQYF
J: TRBJ2-1; V: TRBV5-1; CDR3: CASSWGGTSVGDEQFF
J: TRBJ2-5; V: TRBV4-1; CDR3: CASSQGSYDGQETQYF
J: TRBJ1-1; V: TRBV19; CDR3: CASSIDTRAGGMEAFF
J: TRBJ1-6; V: TRBV5-1; CDR3: CASRPGTGTNPLHF
J: TRBJ1-1; V: TRBV7-2; CDR3: CASSPFGDWNTEAFF
J: TRBJ2-7; V: TRBV7-2; CDR3: CASSLVYTGGSYEQYF
J: TRBJ1-5; V: TRBV4-3; CDR3: CASSQDPTINQPQHF
J: TRBJ1-5; V: TRBV4-1; CDR3: CASSQGQQPQHF
J: TRBJ2-7; V: TRBV30; CDR3: CAWSAQNFYEQYF
J: TRBJ1-1; V: TRBV25-1; CDR3: CASSEVDRGGTEAFF
J: TRBJ1-3; V: TRBV7-9; CDR3: CASSRGVSAGNTIYF
J: TRBJ2-1; V: TRBV7-9; CDR3: CASSFPNAFRPSSYNEQFF
J: TRBJ2-1; V: TRBV7-9; CDR3: CASTDRGPLYNEQFF
J: TRBJ2-3; V: TRBV6-2/TRBV6-3; CDR3: CASEAGTDTQYF
J: TRBJ2-5; V: TRBV4-1; CDR3: CASSQDAQYQETQYF
J: TRBJ2-7; V: TRBV18; CDR3: CASSLAGPPSYEQYF
J: TRBJ2-3; V: TRBV5-1; CDR3: CASSPGGATDTQYF
J: TRBJ1-2; V: TRBV9; CDR3: CASSAADRERGYGYTF
J: TRBJ1-2; V: TRBV7-2; CDR3: CASGRANYGYTF
J: TRBJ2-1; V: TRBV6-2/TRBV6-3; CDR3: CASSRQGLYNEQFF
J: TRBJ2-4; V: TRBV11-2; CDR3: CASRQGRGELIAKNIQYF
J: TRBJ1-2; V: TRBV7-9; CDR3: CASSSPPTYTF
J: TRBJ2-5; V: TRBV4-3; CDR3: CASSQGWGDLETQYF
J: TRBJ1-1; V: TRBV7-2; CDR3: CASWGEGTEAFF